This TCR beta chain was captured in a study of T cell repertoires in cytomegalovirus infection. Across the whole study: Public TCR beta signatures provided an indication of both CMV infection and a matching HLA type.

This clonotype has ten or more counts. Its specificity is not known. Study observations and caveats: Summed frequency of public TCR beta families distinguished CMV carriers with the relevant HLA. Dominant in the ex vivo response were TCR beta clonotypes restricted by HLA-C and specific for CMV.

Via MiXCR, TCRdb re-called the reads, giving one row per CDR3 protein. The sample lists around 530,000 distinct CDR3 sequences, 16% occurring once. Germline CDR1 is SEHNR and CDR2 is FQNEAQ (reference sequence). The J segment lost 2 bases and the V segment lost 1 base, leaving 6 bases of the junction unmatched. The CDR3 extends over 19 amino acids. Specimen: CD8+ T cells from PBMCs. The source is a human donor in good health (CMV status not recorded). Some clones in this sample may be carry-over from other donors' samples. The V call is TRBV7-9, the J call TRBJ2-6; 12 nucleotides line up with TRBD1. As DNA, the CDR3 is TGTGCCAGCAGCTTAGGACCGGGACAGGGGGCTACTGGGGCCAACGTCCTGACTTTC. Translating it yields CASSLGPGQGATGANVLTF.